Listed here are 17 T cell receptor beta chains from one sample, sequenced in a study of T cells in localized non-small cell lung cancer. Repertoires were generated with immunoSEQ multiplex PCR, while TCRdb's copy carries only in-frame clones and drops some. The profile shows around 100,000 clones, roughly 89% of them singletons. The sample consisted of peripheral blood, taken before any cancer treatment. Receptors were obtained from a man aged 35 to 69 with stage I squamous cell lung carcinoma.

The chain carries TRBV7-9 and TRBJ1-1; D ambiguous. Germline V gene sequence: CDR1 SEHNR, CDR2 FQNEAQ (reference sequence). The V end was cut by 1 base, the J end by 0 bases, with 9 bases between. The CDR3 length is 15 residues. DNA for the CDR3: TGTGCCAGCAGCTTAGGAGAAGGGTTGAACACTGAAGCTTTCTTT. Its translation: CASSLGEGLNTEAFF.

This clone showed up just once. V usage is TRBV28 and J usage is TRBJ1-2; tentatively, D is TRBD1 (6 bases). Trimming took off 8 bases at V and 1 base at J, with 17 bases between the two ends. Looked up from germline, CDR1 is MDHEN and CDR2 is SYDVKM. The length of the CDR3 is 15 residues. The CDR3 bases are TGTGCCAGCGGCGGGGGGCGAAGAAATAACTATGGCTACACCTTC. Protein sequence: CASGGGRRNNYGYTF.

This clone has more than one count but fewer than ten. The genes are TRBV5-5 and TRBJ1-4; D is unresolved. The V end was cut by 5 bases, the J end by 5 bases, with 16 bases between. This CDR3 region has 15 residues. CDR1 SGHKS and CDR2 YYEKEE come from the germline V gene (reference sequence). CDR3 sequence: CASSVGAPGNEKLFF. Written as DNA, the CDR3 is TGTGCCAGCAGTGTCGGCGCCCCCGGGAATGAAAAACTGTTTTTT.

The chain joins TRBV4-1 to TRBJ2-1; 10 bases fit TRBD2. The CDR3 runs 16 residues. V lost 4 bases to trimming and J lost 6 bases; unmatched junction nucleotides: 9. Germline CDR1 is MGHRA and CDR2 is YSYEKL. CDR3 residues: CASSLWGAGGSNEQFF. CDR3 coding DNA: TGCGCCAGCAGCCTCTGGGGAGCGGGGGGGAGCAATGAGCAGTTCTTC.

This chain connects TRBV6-6 to TRBJ1-4; the D gene is possibly TRBD1 (6 bases). Trimming pared 6 bases from V and 8 bases from J, leaving 19 bases between. The CDR3 is 15 residues long. The germline V gene has CDR1 MNHNY and CDR2 SVGAGI (reference sequence). CDR3: CASRAPGHTGEKLFF. CDR3 nucleotides: TGTGCCAGCAGAGCTCCGGGACATACTGGGGAAAAACTGTTTTTT.

V and J are TRBV11-2 and TRBJ2-7, with a weak D call TRBD2 (7 bases). The V end was cut by 1 base, the J end by 0 bases, with 16 bases between. CDR3 length equals 17 residues. Germline V CDR1 and CDR2: SGHAT, FQNNGV. The CDR3 DNA sequence: TGTGCCAGCAGCTTAGCTGAGGGGGGGTGGGTCTCCTACGAGCAGTACTTC. Translation: CASSLAEGGWVSYEQYF. Variable domain in full (rest from reference TRBV11-2 and TRBJ2-7): EAGVAQSPRYKIIEKRQSVAFWCNPISGHATLYWYQQILGQGPKLLIQFQNNGVVDDSQLPKDRFSAERLKGVDSTLKIQPAKLEDSAVYLCASSLAEGGWVSYEQYFGPGTRLTVT.

This sequence joins TRBV4-2 and TRBJ1-3, with D uncertain. Trimming cost V 4 bases and J 0 bases, with 22 bases left between them. This CDR3 has 19 residues. The V gene's germline CDR1 is LGHNA and CDR2 YNFKEQ. CDR3 bases: TGTGCCAGCAGCCCACTGCCGAAAACCTTATTGAGCTCTGGAAACACCATATATTTT. Its translation is CASSPLPKTLLSSGNTIYF.

J is TRBJ1-1 and V is TRBV5-1, with D hard to call. Germline CDR1 and CDR2: SGHRS and YFSETQ. The CDR3 is made up of 16 amino acids. Trimming stripped 1 base from V and 2 bases from J, with 15 bases between. For the CDR3, the DNA is TGCGCCAGCAGCTTGAGCGGGATTTCGGGTAACACTGAAGCTTTCTTT. It specifies CASSLSGISGNTEAFF. Variable domain in full (rest from reference TRBV5-1 and TRBJ1-1): KAGVTQTPRYLIKTRGQQVTLSCSPISGHRSVSWYQQTPGQGLQFLFEYFSETQRNKGNFPGRFSGRQFSNSRSEMNVSTLELGDSALYLCASSLSGISGNTEAFFGQGTRLTVV.

The chain couples TRBV5-4 to TRBJ2-5; weak D call: TRBD1 (6 bases). Germline CDR1 SGHNT, CDR2 YYREEE (reference sequence). The CDR3 covers 13 residues. The V and J ends lost 3 bases and 3 bases respectively, with 9 bases between them. The CDR3: CASSSRTEETQYF. CDR3 bases: TGTGCCAGCAGCTCCCGGACAGAAGAGACCCAGTACTTC.

The V gene is TRBV30, the J gene TRBJ1-1, with D possibly matching TRBD1 (6 bases). V lost 4 bases and J 6 bases, leaving 12 bases between the germline ends. In germline, CDR1 is GTSNPN, CDR2 SVGIG (reference sequence). CDR3 size: 12 residues. The CDR3 reads CAWKGRGAEAFF. CDR3 bases: TGTGCCTGGAAGGGCAGGGGAGCTGAAGCTTTCTTT.

V usage is TRBV5-4 and J usage is TRBJ1-1; unclear D gene. Germline CDR1 SGHNT, CDR2 YYREEE (reference sequence). The V end lost 4 bases, the J end lost 1 base, and 14 bases lay between the germline ends. The CDR3 contains 15 residues. CDR3: CASSLRGGRNTEAFF. CDR3 sequence (DNA): TGTGCCAGCAGCCTCCGGGGAGGGCGGAACACTGAAGCTTTCTTT.

V is TRBV6-1 and J is TRBJ2-5, with TRBD1 matching 7 bases. The V gene's germline CDR1 is MNHNS and CDR2 SASEGT. With V trimmed by 2 bases and J by 1 base, 7 bases remained unmatched. There are 16 residues in the CDR3. The CDR3 nucleotides read TGTGCCAGCAGTGAATGGACCAGGGGGATCCAAGAGACCCAGTACTTC. This gives the protein CASSEWTRGIQETQYF.

This rearrangement joins TRBV2 to TRBJ1-2; tentative D call: TRBD1 (5 bases). Germline loops: CDR1 SNHLY, CDR2 FYNNEI. The CDR3 covers 18 residues. Between the trimmed V and J ends, which lost 7 bases and 3 bases, there was a span of 27 bases. The CDR3 reads CASTTRVLPSSYYYGYTF. The CDR3 nucleotides read TGTGCCAGCACCACCAGGGTGCTCCCCAGCAGCTATTACTATGGCTACACCTTC.

This chain uses TRBV6-5 with TRBJ2-7; D possibly corresponds to TRBD2 (5 bases). The CDR3 has 14 amino acids. Germline V gene sequence: CDR1 MNHEY, CDR2 SVGAGI. V was shortened by 2 bases and J by 1 base, with 9 bases between the two germline ends. The CDR3 loop reads CASSYNGLSYEQYF. CDR3 in DNA: TGTGCCAGCAGTTACAATGGACTGTCCTACGAGCAGTACTTC.

This sequence joins TRBV6-1 and TRBJ2-3, with TRBD2 matching over 12 bases. The V and J ends lost 3 bases and 2 bases, in that order; junction bases with no gene match: 12. The CDR3 is 19 residues long. Germline V gives CDR1 MNHNS, CDR2 SASEGT. CDR3 DNA sequence: TGTGCCAGCAGTGAGTACGTTTCGACTAGCGGGGGACACACAGATACGCAGTATTTT. Its protein product is CASSEYVSTSGGHTDTQYF.

The chain uses TRBV2 and TRBJ1-6; D is perhaps TRBD1 (5 bases). Deletions cut 6 bases from V and 6 bases from J, with 15 bases between. Germline lookup yields CDR1 SNHLY and CDR2 FYNNEI. The CDR3 runs to 15 residues. The CDR3 DNA follows: TGTGCCAGCAGATCAACAACTAGGGGTAATTCACCCCTCCACTTT. Amino acid sequence: CASRSTTRGNSPLHF.

The count of this clone is one. J is TRBJ1-2 and V is TRBV19, with D uncertain. The CDR3 has 15 residues. Germline lookup yields CDR1 LNHDA and CDR2 SQIVND (reference sequence). V was clipped by 2 bases and J by 0 bases, with 10 bases between them. The CDR3 here is CASSISGLSNYGYTF. The DNA for the CDR3 is TGTGCCAGTAGTATATCAGGACTTTCTAACTATGGCTACACCTTC.